What follows are 12 T cell receptor beta chains derived from one specimen sequenced in a study of cytomegalovirus exposure and HLA in healthy donors. Sequencing used immunoSEQ multiplex PCR; TCRdb keeps in-frame clones, though not all of them. The table shows about 360,000 clones, with roughly 85% occurring only once. The sequenced sample was PBMCs. The receptors derive from a young woman in good health and CMV-seronegative.

The chain couples TRBV7-2 to TRBJ2-7, with 7 bases identical to TRBD1. Germline CDR1 and CDR2: SGHTA and FQGNSA. Unmatched junction bases numbered 10, after V lost 5 bases and J lost 6 bases. The CDR3 sequence is 14 residues long. CDR3 DNA: TGTGCCAGCAGCCCCTCGACAGGGTGGGGCGAGCAGTACTTC. This translates into CASSPSTGWGEQYF.

This sequence joins TRBV19 and TRBJ2-1; TRBD2 matches 7 bases. CDR3 length equals 15 residues. Germline values: CDR1 LNHDA, CDR2 SQIVND (reference sequence). V lost 5 bases, J lost 3 bases, and 7 bases stayed unmatched. CDR3 sequence: CASSQVAGVYNEQFF. CDR3 in DNA: TGTGCCAGTAGTCAGGTAGCGGGTGTCTACAATGAGCAGTTCTTC.

The chain carries TRBV5-6 and TRBJ1-1, with no clear D. The CDR3 covers 13 residues. In germline, CDR1 is SGHDT, CDR2 YYEEEE. V gave up 4 bases and J gave up 5 bases, with 12 bases separating them. For the CDR3, the DNA is TGTGCCAGCAGCAGGGCGGGTTGGACTGAAGCTTTCTTT. Translated: CASSRAGWTEAFF.

This chain joins TRBV2 and TRBJ2-1; 7 positions agree with TRBD2. Losses at the gene ends were 5 bases for V and 4 bases for J; bases not matched to a gene: 8. In germline, CDR1 is SNHLY, CDR2 FYNNEI. This CDR3 is built from 15 residues. CDR3 nucleotide sequence: TGTGCCAGCAGTACGGGCGGGGGAGTTTACAATGAGCAGTTCTTC. Its protein is CASSTGGGVYNEQFF.

J is TRBJ2-1 and V is TRBV5-1, with D unresolved. Between the trimmed V and J ends, which lost 2 bases and 5 bases, there was a span of 8 bases. Per germline, CDR1 SGHRS and CDR2 YFSETQ. CDR3 length: 13 residues. CDR3 amino acids: CASSFLGHNEQFF. The CDR3 DNA is TGCGCCAGCAGCTTTCTGGGCCACAATGAGCAGTTCTTC.

J is TRBJ2-1 and V is TRBV29-1, with TRBD2 matching 7 bases. This CDR3 is built from 13 residues. Germline values: CDR1 SQVTM, CDR2 ANQGSEA. Trimming at V came to 7 bases and at J to 9 bases, leaving 12 bases not matched to a gene. The CDR3 protein is CSGRGRPQGEQFF. DNA for the CDR3: TGCAGCGGGCGGGGGAGGCCCCAGGGTGAGCAGTTCTTC.

This clone was seen just once. The genes are TRBV28 and TRBJ1-5; no clear D gene. There are 12 residues in the CDR3. Per germline, CDR1 MDHEN and CDR2 SYDVKM. The V end lost 2 bases, the J end lost 5 bases, and 4 bases lay between the germline ends. CDR3 region: CASSLSHQPQHF. The CDR3 bases are TGTGCCAGCAGTTTAAGCCATCAGCCCCAGCATTTT.

The chain couples TRBV7-2 to TRBJ1-2; D uncertain. Germline V gives CDR1 SGHTA, CDR2 FQGNSA. The CDR3 sequence is 13 residues long. V lost 3 bases, J lost 6 bases, and 11 bases lay in between. The CDR3 here is CASSFYDTDGYTF. CDR3 coding DNA: TGTGCCAGCAGCTTTTACGACACAGATGGCTACACCTTC.

V is TRBV29-1 and J is TRBJ1-2; 12 nucleotides match TRBD1. The length of the CDR3 is 14 residues. Germline V gene sequence: CDR1 SQVTM, CDR2 ANQGSEA. The ends lost 1 base at V and 8 bases at J; junction bases unmatched: 5. The CDR3 sequence: CSVEVGGQGAGYTF. As DNA, the CDR3 is TGCAGCGTTGAAGTTGGGGGACAGGGGGCCGGCTACACCTTC.

CDR3 in amino acids: CASSLSTATGVSNTGELFF. CDR3 nucleotide sequence: TGTGCCAGCAGTTTATCAACCGCCACAGGGGTCTCGAACACCGGGGAGCTGTTTTTT. The gene calls are TRBV28 and TRBJ2-2; 7 positions agree with TRBD1. CDR3 length: 19 amino acids. Germline-derived CDR1 and CDR2 are MDHEN and SYDVKM. V shed 1 base, J shed 0 bases, and the junction held 11 bases outside the gene matches. Full variable domain (outside the CDR3, taken from reference TRBV28 and TRBJ2-2): DVKVTQSSRYLVKRTGEKVFLECVQDMDHENMFWYRQDPGLGLRLIYFSYDVKMKEKGDIPEGYSVSREKKERFSLILESASTNQTSMYLCASSLSTATGVSNTGELFFGEGSRLTVL.

The V gene is TRBV27, the J gene TRBJ1-2; D uncertain. The CDR3 covers 16 residues. The V end was cut by 0 bases, the J end by 0 bases, with 11 bases between. CDR1 MNHEY and CDR2 SMNVEV come from the germline V gene (reference sequence). CDR3 sequence reads: CASSLSITEPNYGYTF. CDR3 coding DNA: TGTGCCAGCAGTTTATCGATCACAGAGCCTAACTATGGCTACACCTTC.

The V gene is TRBV10-2, the J gene TRBJ2-7, with 8 bases aligning to TRBD2. The CDR3 contains 14 residues. The V and J ends lost 6 bases and 4 bases, in that order; junction bases with no gene match: 8. Germline CDR1 is WSHSY and CDR2 is SAAADI. The CDR3 here is CASSAGGGTYEQYF. CDR3 in DNA: TGCGCCAGCAGCGCCGGGGGGGGTACGTACGAGCAGTACTTC.